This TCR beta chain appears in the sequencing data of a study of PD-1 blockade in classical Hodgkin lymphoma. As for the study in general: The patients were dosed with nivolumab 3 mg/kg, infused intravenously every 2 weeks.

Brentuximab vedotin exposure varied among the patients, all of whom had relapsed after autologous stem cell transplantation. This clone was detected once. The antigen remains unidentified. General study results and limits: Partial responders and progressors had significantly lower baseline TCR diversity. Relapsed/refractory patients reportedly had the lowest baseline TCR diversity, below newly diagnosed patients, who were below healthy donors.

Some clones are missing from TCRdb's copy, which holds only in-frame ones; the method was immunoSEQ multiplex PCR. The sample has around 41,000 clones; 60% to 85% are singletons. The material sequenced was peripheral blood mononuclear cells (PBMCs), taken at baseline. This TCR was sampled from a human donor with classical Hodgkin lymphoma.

Here the CDR3 reads CATKSGRGTDTQYF. In DNA form, the CDR3 reads TGTGCCACCAAAAGCGGGAGGGGCACAGATACGCAGTATTTT. V usage is TRBV2 and J usage is TRBJ2-3; 10 bases map to TRBD2. The CDR3 loop spans 14 amino acids. From germline, CDR1 is SNHLY and CDR2 FYNNEI. The trim removed 10 bases at V and 1 base at J, leaving 5 bases unmatched. Combining the CDR3 with reference TRBV2 and TRBJ2-3 gives the whole variable domain EPEVTQTPSHQVTQMGQEVILRCVPISNHLYFYWYRQILGQKVEFLVSFYNNEISEKSEIFDDQFSVERPDGSNFTLKIRSTKLEDSAMYFCATKSGRGTDTQYFGPGTRLTVL.